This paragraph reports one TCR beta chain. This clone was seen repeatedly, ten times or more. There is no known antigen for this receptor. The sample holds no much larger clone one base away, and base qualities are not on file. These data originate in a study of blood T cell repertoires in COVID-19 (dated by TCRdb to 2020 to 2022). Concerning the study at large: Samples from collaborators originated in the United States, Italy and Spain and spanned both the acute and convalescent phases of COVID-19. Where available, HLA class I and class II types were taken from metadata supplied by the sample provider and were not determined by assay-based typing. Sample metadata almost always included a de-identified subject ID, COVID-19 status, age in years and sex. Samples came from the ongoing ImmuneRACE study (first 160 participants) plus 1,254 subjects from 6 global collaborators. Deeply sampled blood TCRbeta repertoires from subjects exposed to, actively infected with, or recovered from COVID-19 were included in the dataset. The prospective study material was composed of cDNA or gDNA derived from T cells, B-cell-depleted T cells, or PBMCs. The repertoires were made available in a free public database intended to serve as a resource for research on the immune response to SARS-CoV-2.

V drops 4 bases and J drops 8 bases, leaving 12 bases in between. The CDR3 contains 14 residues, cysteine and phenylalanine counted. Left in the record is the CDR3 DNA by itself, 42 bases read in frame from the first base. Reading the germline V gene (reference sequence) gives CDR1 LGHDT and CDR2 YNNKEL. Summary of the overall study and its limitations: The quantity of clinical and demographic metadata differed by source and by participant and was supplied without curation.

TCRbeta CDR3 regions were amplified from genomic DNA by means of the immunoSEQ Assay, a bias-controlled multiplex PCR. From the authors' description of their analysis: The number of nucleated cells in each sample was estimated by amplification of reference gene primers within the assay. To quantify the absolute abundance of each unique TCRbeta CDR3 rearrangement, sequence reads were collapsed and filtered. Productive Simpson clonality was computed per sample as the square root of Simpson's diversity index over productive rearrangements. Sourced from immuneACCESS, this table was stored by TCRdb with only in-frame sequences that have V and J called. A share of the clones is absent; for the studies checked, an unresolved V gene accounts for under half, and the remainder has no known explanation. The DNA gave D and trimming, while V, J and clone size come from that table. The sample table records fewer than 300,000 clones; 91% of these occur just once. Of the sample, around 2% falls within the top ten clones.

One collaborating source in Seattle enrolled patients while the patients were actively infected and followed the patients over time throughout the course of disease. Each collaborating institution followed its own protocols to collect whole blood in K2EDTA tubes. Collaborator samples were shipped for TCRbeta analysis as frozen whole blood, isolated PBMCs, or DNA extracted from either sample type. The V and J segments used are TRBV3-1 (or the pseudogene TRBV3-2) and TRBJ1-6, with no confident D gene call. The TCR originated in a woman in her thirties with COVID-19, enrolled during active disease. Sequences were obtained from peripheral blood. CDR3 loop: CASSPGDRDSPLHF. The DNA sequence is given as TGTGCCAGCAGCCCCGGGGATAGGGATTCACCCCTCCACTTT.